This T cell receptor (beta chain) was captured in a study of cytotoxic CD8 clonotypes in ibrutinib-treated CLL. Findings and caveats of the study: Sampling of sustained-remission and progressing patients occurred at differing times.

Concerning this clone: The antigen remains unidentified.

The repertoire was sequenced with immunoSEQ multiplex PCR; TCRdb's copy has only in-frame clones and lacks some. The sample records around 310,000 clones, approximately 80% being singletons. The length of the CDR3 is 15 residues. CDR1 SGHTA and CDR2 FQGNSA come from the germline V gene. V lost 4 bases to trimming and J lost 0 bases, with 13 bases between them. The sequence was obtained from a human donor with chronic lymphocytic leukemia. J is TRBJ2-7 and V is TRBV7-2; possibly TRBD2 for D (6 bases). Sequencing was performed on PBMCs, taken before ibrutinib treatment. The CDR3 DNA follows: TGTGCCAGCAGCTCATGGCGGGACCACTCCTACGAGCAGTACTTC. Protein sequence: CASSSWRDHSYEQYF.